Below, 29 T cell receptor beta chains from the same sample are listed, as sequenced in a study of control samples from healthy donors and cancer patients. Libraries were prepared by immunoSEQ multiplex PCR; TCRdb keeps only in-frame clonotypes and omits some of them. The table records 84,000 or so clones, approximately 80% of them present only once. The sequenced sample was PBMCs. These receptors were obtained from a man aged 55 to 70 with head and neck cancer.

The genes are TRBV27 and TRBJ2-7; 8 bases align to TRBD2. The CDR3 covers 18 residues. Trimming removed 1 base from V and 1 base from J; junction bases left unmatched: 12. The V gene's germline CDR1 is MNHEY and CDR2 SMNVEV (reference sequence). CDR3 DNA: TGTGCCAGCAGTTTATATCCCCCCCTAGCGGGCGCGTCCTACGAGCAGTACTTC. This sequence encodes CASSLYPPLAGASYEQYF.

This chain connects TRBV27 to TRBJ2-1; TRBD1 aligns across 9 bases. V lost 6 bases and J lost 5; bases outside the gene matches: 11. The CDR3 is made up of 16 amino acids. CDR1 and CDR2 (germline): MNHEY, SMNVEV (reference sequence). CDR3 bases: TGTGCCAGCAGATTTCACCGGGACAGGGTTGACAATGAGCAGTTCTTC. Its translation is CASRFHRDRVDNEQFF.

The chain combines TRBV3-1 (or the pseudogene TRBV3-2) with TRBJ2-7, with D possibly matching TRBD2 (5 bases). V was pared by 4 bases and J by 3 bases, with 13 bases between. Germline V CDR1 and CDR2: LGHDT, YNNKEL (reference sequence). The CDR3 consists of 14 residues. As DNA, the CDR3 is TGTGCCAGCAGCCCCGCTACCGGGAACTACGAGCAGTACTTC. Protein product: CASSPATGNYEQYF.

The rearrangement uses TRBV11-2 and TRBJ2-3, with 10 nucleotides matching TRBD2. Germline V gene lookup returns CDR1 SGHAT and CDR2 FQNNGV. V gave up 7 bases and J gave up 2 bases; unmatched junction bases: 12. The CDR3 runs to 17 residues. The CDR3 loop reads CASNDYGLAGDTDTQYF. CDR3 nucleotides: TGTGCCAGCAACGATTACGGCCTAGCGGGAGACACAGATACGCAGTATTTT.

This chain links TRBV18 with TRBJ1-2; D is uncertain. V lost 2 bases, J lost 2 bases, and 12 bases lay in between. This CDR3 is built from 15 residues. Per germline, CDR1 KGHSH and CDR2 LQKENI. The CDR3 coding sequence is TGTGCCAGCTCACCATCGCCCACCATGAACTATGGCTACACCTTC. Translation: CASSPSPTMNYGYTF. Full variable domain (outside the CDR3, taken from reference TRBV18 and TRBJ1-2): NAGVMQNPRHLVRRRGQEARLRCSPMKGHSHVYWYRQLPEEGLKFMVYLQKENIIDESGMPKERFSAEFPKEGPSILRIQQVVRGDSAAYFCASSPSPTMNYGYTFGSGTRLTVV.

The chain employs TRBV28 and TRBJ2-3, with D possibly being TRBD1 (6 bases). Trimming cost V 5 bases and J 5 bases, with 8 bases left between them. Germline V gives CDR1 MDHEN, CDR2 SYDVKM. The CDR3 totals 12 residues. The CDR3 reads CASSPGVDTQYF. CDR3 nucleotide sequence: TGTGCCAGCAGTCCAGGGGTAGATACGCAGTATTTT.

The V and J genes are TRBV27 and TRBJ2-7; 10 nucleotides match TRBD1. The CDR3 is 14 amino acids. J was trimmed by 2 bases and V by 3 bases; bases with no gene match: 1. Germline lookup yields CDR1 MNHEY and CDR2 SMNVEV (reference sequence). CDR3 residues: CASSLGTGAYEQYF. The CDR3 coding sequence is TGTGCCAGCAGTTTGGGGACAGGGGCCTACGAGCAGTACTTC.

This clone was detected a few times. The V gene is TRBV7-8, the J gene TRBJ1-5; possible D gene TRBD1, 5 bases. The CDR3 spans 14 residues. V was shortened by 3 bases and J by 4 bases, with 10 bases between the two germline ends. Germline V gives CDR1 SGHVS, CDR2 FQNEAQ. The CDR3 DNA sequence: TGTGCCAGCAGCTTTGGACACTTTAATCAGCCCCAGCATTTT. Encoded protein: CASSFGHFNQPQHF.

The rearrangement joins TRBV9 to TRBJ1-2; the D gene is possibly TRBD1 (6 bases). The V gene lost 4 bases and the J gene lost 8 bases, with 12 bases spanning the gap. The V gene's germline CDR1 is SGDLS and CDR2 YYNGEE. The CDR3 spans 12 residues. CDR3 protein: CASSLRTAGYTF. CDR3 bases: TGTGCCAGCAGCTTAAGGACAGCCGGCTACACCTTC.

In this sample, this clone turned up once. V gene TRBV11-2 combines with J gene TRBJ2-1; 7 bases are shared with TRBD2. The germline CDR1 and CDR2 sequences are SGHAT and FQNNGV. This CDR3 has 12 residues. V was pared by 3 bases and J by 9 bases, with 2 bases of the junction left unmatched. CDR3 in DNA: TGTGCCAGCAGCTTCGGGGGGACTGAGCAGTTCTTC. Its translation: CASSFGGTEQFF.

The chain is built from TRBV6-5 and TRBJ1-4; D unclear. V was trimmed by 0 bases and J by 8 bases, leaving 16 bases between them. This CDR3 has 16 amino acids. Germline V lookup: CDR1 MNHEY, CDR2 SVGAGI. The CDR3 spells CASSYSIQGTGEKLFF. The CDR3 DNA sequence: TGTGCCAGCAGTTACTCGATTCAAGGTACCGGAGAAAAACTGTTTTTT.

The table lists this clone with a few counts. The chain recombines TRBV5-5 with TRBJ1-5, with a weak D call TRBD1 (5 bases). The germline V gene has CDR1 SGHKS and CDR2 YYEKEE (reference sequence). The CDR3 has 16 amino acids. Trimming removed 4 bases from V and 7 bases from J, with 21 bases in between. The CDR3 reads CASSLSPTGASQPQHF. CDR3 coding DNA: TGTGCCAGCAGCCTTAGCCCTACCGGGGCCAGCCAGCCCCAGCATTTT.

The CDR3 loop reads CASSPGGLETGELFF. The CDR3 DNA sequence: TGTGCCAGCAGCCCAGGGGGGCTGGAGACCGGGGAGCTGTTTTTT. The chain couples TRBV5-8 to TRBJ2-2; tentative D call: TRBD1 (7 bases). There are 15 residues in the CDR3. CDR1 SGHTS and CDR2 YDEGEE come from the germline V gene. V lost 4 bases to trimming and J lost 5 bases, with 15 bases between them.

The chain carries TRBV12-5 and TRBJ2-1; the match to TRBD2 covers 14 bases. Germline values: CDR1 LGHNT, CDR2 FRNRAP. After removal of 6 bases from V and 2 bases from J, the junction contained 6 bases not matched to a gene. The CDR3 runs to 17 residues. Written as DNA, the CDR3 is TGTGCTAGTGGACTCCCGGGACTAGCGGGGGCCTACAATGAGCAGTTCTTC. It translates to CASGLPGLAGAYNEQFF.

The chain combines TRBV7-2 with TRBJ2-5, with no clear D. Trimming removed 0 bases at V and 0 bases at J, with 5 bases between. The CDR3 has 14 amino acids. Germline CDR1 SGHTA, CDR2 FQGNSA. Here the CDR3 DNA reads TGTGCCAGCAGCTTAGCGAGGTACCAAGAGACCCAGTACTTC. It translates to CASSLARYQETQYF.

This sequence joins TRBV18 and TRBJ1-3, with D possibly being TRBD1 (5 bases). Germline V CDR1 and CDR2: KGHSH, LQKENI. The ends were cut back, 3 bases at V and 1 base at J, with 19 bases in the middle. CDR3 length: 18 amino acids. The CDR3 region is CASSPPPGTEPSGNTIYF. The DNA for the CDR3 is TGTGCCAGCTCACCCCCTCCCGGGACGGAACCTTCTGGAAACACCATATATTTT.

The chain carries TRBV18 and TRBJ1-4; D is uncertain. Trimming took off 0 bases at V and 13 bases at J, with 15 bases between the two ends. Germline V gene data show CDR1 as KGHSH and CDR2 as LQKENI. The CDR3 contains 14 residues. The CDR3 sequence is CASSPPGSDGRLFF. DNA of the CDR3: TGTGCCAGCTCACCACCGGGGTCCGACGGCAGACTGTTTTTT.

The chain links TRBV5-6 to TRBJ2-1, with 12 bases fitting TRBD2. Germline V lookup: CDR1 SGHDT, CDR2 YYEEEE. The V segment lost 3 bases and the J segment 9 bases; nucleotides outside the gene matches: 7. This CDR3 region has 15 residues. The CDR3 here is CASSSRLAGVVEQFF. The CDR3 DNA sequence: TGTGCCAGCAGCTCCAGACTAGCGGGAGTCGTTGAGCAGTTCTTC.

The table lists this clone with a few counts. The sample holds other DNA sequences that translate to the same CDR3. J is TRBJ2-6 and V is TRBV6-5; weak D call: TRBD2 (5 bases). With 9 bases removed from V and 1 base from J, the gap between germline ends came to 7 bases. The CDR3 sequence is 13 residues long. From germline, CDR1 is MNHEY and CDR2 SVGAGI. DNA for the CDR3: TGTGCCAGTAGGGAGTCTGGGGCCAACGTCCTGACTTTC. Its translation: CASRESGANVLTF.

This chain links TRBV5-1 with TRBJ2-7; D may be TRBD2 (6 bases). With 5 bases removed from V and 5 bases from J, the gap between germline ends came to 17 bases. There are 14 residues in the CDR3. CDR1 SGHRS and CDR2 YFSETQ come from the germline V gene. The CDR3 sequence: CASRSWGDRDEQYF. In DNA form, the CDR3 reads TGCGCCAGCAGGTCTTGGGGGGATAGGGACGAGCAGTACTTC.

This clone was observed once. The CDR3 loop is CASSYSGVLTEAFF. CDR3 nucleotides: TGTGCCAGCAGTTACTCGGGGGTTTTGACTGAAGCTTTCTTT. This chain uses TRBV6-5 with TRBJ1-1; D is perhaps TRBD1 (5 bases). V lost 0 bases and J lost 5, with 10 bases in between. Germline values: CDR1 MNHEY, CDR2 SVGAGI. The CDR3 is made up of 14 amino acids.

The chain recombines TRBV19 with TRBJ1-1, with TRBD1 identical over 11 bases. The CDR3 length is 18 residues. Per the germline V gene, CDR1 is LNHDA and CDR2 is SQIVND (reference sequence). Trimming at V came to 4 bases and at J to 1 base, leaving 11 bases not matched to a gene. CDR3 nucleotides: TGTGCCAGTAGTAAAGGGTCCCGGACAGGGGGCAAGAACACTGAAGCTTTCTTT. Its protein product is CASSKGSRTGGKNTEAFF.

The chain links TRBV7-8 to TRBJ2-7; D is unresolved. V lost 3 bases to trimming and J lost 7 bases, with 7 bases between them. The CDR3 spans 11 residues. Germline CDR1 reads SGHVS; CDR2 reads FQNEAQ. The CDR3 coding sequence is TGTGCCAGCAGCTTCGATTGGGAGCAGTACTTC. Translated: CASSFDWEQYF. Variable domain in full (rest from reference TRBV7-8 and TRBJ2-7): GAGVSQSPRYKVAKRGQDVALRCDPISGHVSLFWYQQALGQGPEFLTYFQNEAQLDKSGLPSDRFFAERPEGSVSTLKIQRTQQEDSAVYLCASSFDWEQYFGPGTRLTVT.

The V call is TRBV9, the J call TRBJ2-7; no firm D call. Trimming shortened V by 4 bases and J by 13 bases, and 6 bases separated the two germline ends. The CDR3 is 8 amino acids. In germline, CDR1 is SGDLS, CDR2 YYNGEE. In DNA form, the CDR3 reads TGTGCCAGCAGCCCACACTACTTC. The encoded protein is CASSPHYF.

This clone came up a few times. The gene calls are TRBV7-8 and TRBJ1-5; TRBD1 is a possible D gene (5 bases). V dropped 4 bases and J dropped 4 bases, with 14 bases sitting between them. The CDR3 length is 15 residues. Looked up from germline, CDR1 is SGHVS and CDR2 is FQNEAQ. The CDR3: CASSSSRQRNQPQHF. The CDR3 DNA follows: TGTGCCAGCAGCTCCTCTAGACAGAGGAATCAGCCCCAGCATTTT.

V and J are TRBV29-1 and TRBJ2-5, with D tentatively TRBD1 (6 bases). This CDR3 contains 14 residues. Trimming pared 3 bases from V and 4 bases from J, leaving 15 bases between. Germline loops: CDR1 SQVTM, CDR2 ANQGSEA. CDR3 DNA sequence: TGCAGCGTTGACGTTTGGGGGCAAGGAGAGACCCAGTACTTC. Translating gives CSVDVWGQGETQYF.

The chain is built from TRBV27 and TRBJ2-5; perhaps TRBD2 as D (6 bases). This CDR3 comprises 15 residues. The V gene lost 4 bases and the J gene lost 1 base, with 13 bases spanning the gap. From germline, CDR1 is MNHEY and CDR2 SMNVEV (reference sequence). CDR3 bases: TGTGCCAGCAGTTACGTTGGGGGGTCCCAAGAGACCCAGTACTTC. Protein: CASSYVGGSQETQYF.

There are a few counts of this clone. The chain carries TRBV6-1 and TRBJ2-5; TRBD1 is a possible D gene (6 bases). The CDR3 has 14 amino acids. Germline CDR1 is MNHNS and CDR2 is SASEGT. Trimming removed 2 bases from V and 5 bases from J, with 12 bases in between. The CDR3 DNA follows: TGTGCCAGCAGTGAATTCAGGGGAGCGGAGACCCAGTACTTC. Translation gives CASSEFRGAETQYF.

The chain's CDR3 is CASSRGIGLPMGTF. CDR3 nucleotide sequence: TGTGCCAGTAGTAGGGGCATCGGCCTTCCTATGGGGACCTTC. The chain is built from TRBV19 and TRBJ1-2; perhaps TRBD1 as D (5 bases). Germline CDR1 is LNHDA and CDR2 is SQIVND (reference sequence). Trimming shortened V by 4 bases and J by 14 bases, and 23 bases separated the two germline ends. This CDR3 has 14 residues.